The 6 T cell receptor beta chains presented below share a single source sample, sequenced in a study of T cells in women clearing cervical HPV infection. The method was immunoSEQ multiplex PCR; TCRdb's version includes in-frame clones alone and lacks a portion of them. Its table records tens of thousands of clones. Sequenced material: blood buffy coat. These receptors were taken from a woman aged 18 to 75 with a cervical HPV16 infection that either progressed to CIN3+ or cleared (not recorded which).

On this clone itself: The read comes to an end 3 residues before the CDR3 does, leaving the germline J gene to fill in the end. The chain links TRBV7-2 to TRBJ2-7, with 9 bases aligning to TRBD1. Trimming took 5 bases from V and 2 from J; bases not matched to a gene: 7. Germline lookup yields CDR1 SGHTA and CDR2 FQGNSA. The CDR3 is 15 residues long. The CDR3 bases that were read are TGTGCCAGCAGCCTCGGGACAGGGCGGACCTACGAG. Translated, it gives CASSLGTGRTYE. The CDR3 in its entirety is CASSLGTGRTYEQYF.

CDR3 DNA, as far as it was read: TGTGCCAGCAGTTGGTGGCAGATGAACACTGAA. Translation: CASSWWQMNTE. From start to end, the CDR3 is CASSWWQMNTEAFF. V and J are TRBV2 and TRBJ1-1; no reliable D call. The read terminates 3 residues ahead of where the CDR3 ends, so the germline J gene completes it. Trimming took 5 bases from V and 0 from J, leaving 10 bases between them. This CDR3 is built from 14 residues. Per germline, CDR1 SNHLY and CDR2 FYNNEI.

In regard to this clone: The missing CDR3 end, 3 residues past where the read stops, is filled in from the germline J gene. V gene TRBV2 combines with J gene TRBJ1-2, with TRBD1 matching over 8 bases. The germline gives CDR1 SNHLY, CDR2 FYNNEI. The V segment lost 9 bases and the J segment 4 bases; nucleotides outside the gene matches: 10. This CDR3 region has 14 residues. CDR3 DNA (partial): TGTGCCAGGGGAAGACAGGGGACGGGCTATGGC. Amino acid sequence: CARGRQGTGYG. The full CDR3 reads CARGRQGTGYGYTF.

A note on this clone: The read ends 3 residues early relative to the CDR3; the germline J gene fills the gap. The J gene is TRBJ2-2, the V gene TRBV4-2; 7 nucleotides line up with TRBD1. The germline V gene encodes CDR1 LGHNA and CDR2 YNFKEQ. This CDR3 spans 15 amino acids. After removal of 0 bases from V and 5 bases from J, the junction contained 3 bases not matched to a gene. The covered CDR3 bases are TGTGCCAGCAGCCAAGAACGCAGGGGGACCGGGGAG. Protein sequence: CASSQERRGTGE. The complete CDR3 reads CASSQERRGTGELFF.

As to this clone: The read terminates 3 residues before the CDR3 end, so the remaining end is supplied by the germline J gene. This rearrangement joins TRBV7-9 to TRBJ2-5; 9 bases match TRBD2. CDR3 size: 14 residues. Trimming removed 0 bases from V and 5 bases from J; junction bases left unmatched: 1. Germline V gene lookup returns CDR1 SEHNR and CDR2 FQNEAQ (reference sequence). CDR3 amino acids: CASSLALAGETQYF. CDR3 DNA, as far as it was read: TGTGCCAGCAGCTTAGCGCTAGCGGGGGAGACC.

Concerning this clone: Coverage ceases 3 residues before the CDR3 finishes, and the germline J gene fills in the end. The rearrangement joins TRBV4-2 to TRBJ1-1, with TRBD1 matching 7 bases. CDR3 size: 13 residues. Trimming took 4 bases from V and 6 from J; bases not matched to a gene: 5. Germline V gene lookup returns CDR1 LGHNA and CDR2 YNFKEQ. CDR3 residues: CASSPYRGAEAFF. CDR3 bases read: TGTGCCAGCAGCCCCTACAGGGGTGCTGAA.